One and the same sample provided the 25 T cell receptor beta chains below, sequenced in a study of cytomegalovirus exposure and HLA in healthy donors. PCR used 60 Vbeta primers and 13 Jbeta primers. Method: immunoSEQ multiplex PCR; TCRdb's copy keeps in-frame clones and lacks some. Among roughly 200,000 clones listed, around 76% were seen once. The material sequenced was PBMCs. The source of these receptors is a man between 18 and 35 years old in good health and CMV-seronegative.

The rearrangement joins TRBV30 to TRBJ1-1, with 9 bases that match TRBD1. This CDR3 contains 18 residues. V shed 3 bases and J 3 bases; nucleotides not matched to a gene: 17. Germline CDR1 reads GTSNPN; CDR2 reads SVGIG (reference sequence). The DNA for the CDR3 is TGTGCCTGGAGAAAAATCGGGGGGATACGGGACAGGGACACTGAAGCTTTCTTT. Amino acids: CAWRKIGGIRDRDTEAFF.

The CDR3 is CASSPGGAYFDEQYF. CDR3 bases: TGCGCCAGCAGTCCGGGGGGGGCCTACTTCGACGAGCAGTACTTC. The chain combines TRBV10-1 with TRBJ2-7, with 8 bases that match TRBD2. The germline V gene has CDR1 WNHNN and CDR2 SYGVQD (reference sequence). The trim removed 5 bases at V and 5 bases at J, leaving 11 bases unmatched. The CDR3 is 15 residues long.

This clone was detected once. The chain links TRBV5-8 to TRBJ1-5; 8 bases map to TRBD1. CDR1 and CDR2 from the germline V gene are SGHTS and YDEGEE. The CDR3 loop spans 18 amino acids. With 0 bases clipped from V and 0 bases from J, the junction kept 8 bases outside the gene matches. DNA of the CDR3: TGTGCCAGCAGCTTGGGAGACAGGGGCCTCTATAGCAATCAGCCCCAGCATTTT. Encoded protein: CASSLGDRGLYSNQPQHF.

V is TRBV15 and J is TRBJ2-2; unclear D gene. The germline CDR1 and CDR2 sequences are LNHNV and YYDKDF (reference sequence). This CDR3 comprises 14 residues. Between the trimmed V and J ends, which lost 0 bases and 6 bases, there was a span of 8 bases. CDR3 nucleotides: TGTGCCACCAGCAGAGATACAGCTGCCGGGGAGCTGTTTTTT. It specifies CATSRDTAAGELFF.

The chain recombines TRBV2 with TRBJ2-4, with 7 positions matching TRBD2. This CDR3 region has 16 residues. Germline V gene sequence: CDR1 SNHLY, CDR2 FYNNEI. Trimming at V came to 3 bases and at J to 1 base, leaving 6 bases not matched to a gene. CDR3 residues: CASSDWGLSAKNIQYF. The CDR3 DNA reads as TGTGCCAGCAGTGATTGGGGACTATCGGCCAAAAACATTCAGTACTTC.

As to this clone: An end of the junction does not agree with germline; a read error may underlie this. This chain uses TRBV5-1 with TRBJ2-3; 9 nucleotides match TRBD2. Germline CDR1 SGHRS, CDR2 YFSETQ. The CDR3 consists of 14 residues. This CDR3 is CASTLAGGADTQYF. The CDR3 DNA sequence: TGCGCCAGCACCTTGGCGGGAGGGGCAGATACGCAGTATTTT.

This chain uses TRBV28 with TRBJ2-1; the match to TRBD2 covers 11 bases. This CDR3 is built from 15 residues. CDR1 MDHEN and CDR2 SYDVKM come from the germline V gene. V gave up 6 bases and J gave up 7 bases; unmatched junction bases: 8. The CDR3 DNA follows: TGTGCCAGCAGAACCCTAGCGGGAGGATGGAATGAGCAGTTCTTC. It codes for CASRTLAGGWNEQFF.

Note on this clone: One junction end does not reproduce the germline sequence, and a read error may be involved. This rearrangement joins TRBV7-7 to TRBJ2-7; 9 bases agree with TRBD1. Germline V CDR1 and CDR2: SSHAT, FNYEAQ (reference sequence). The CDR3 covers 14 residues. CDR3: CASSLDRGSYEQYF. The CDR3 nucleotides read TGTGCTAGCAGCTTAGACAGGGGGTCCTACGAGCAGTACTTC. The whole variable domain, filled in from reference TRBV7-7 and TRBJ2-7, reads GAGVSQSPRYKVTKRGQDVTLRCDPISSHATLYWYQQALGQGPEFLTYFNYEAQPDKSGLPSDRFSAERPEGSISTLTIQRTEQRDSAMYRCASSLDRGSYEQYFGPGTRLTVT.

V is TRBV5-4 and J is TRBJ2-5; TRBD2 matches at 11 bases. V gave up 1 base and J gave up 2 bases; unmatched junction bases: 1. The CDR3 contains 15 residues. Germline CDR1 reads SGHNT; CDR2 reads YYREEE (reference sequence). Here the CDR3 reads CASSLRLAGQETQYF. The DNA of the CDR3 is TGTGCCAGCAGCTTGAGACTAGCGGGACAAGAGACCCAGTACTTC.

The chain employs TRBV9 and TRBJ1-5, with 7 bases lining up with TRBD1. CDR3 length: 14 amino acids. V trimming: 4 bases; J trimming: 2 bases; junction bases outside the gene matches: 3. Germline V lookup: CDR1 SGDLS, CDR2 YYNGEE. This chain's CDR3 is CASSPGGRNQPQHF. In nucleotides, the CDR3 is TGTGCCAGCAGCCCAGGGGGTCGCAATCAGCCCCAGCATTTT.

The CDR3 bases are TGCGCCAGCAGCGTAACAGGGAGTTTGCGGAGAACTAATGAAAAACTGTTTTTT. It encodes CASSVTGSLRRTNEKLFF. V and J are TRBV5-1 and TRBJ1-4; tentatively, D is TRBD1 (6 bases). Trimming took 4 bases from V and 1 from J, leaving 20 bases between them. Germline-derived CDR1 and CDR2 are SGHRS and YFSETQ. CDR3 length: 18 residues.

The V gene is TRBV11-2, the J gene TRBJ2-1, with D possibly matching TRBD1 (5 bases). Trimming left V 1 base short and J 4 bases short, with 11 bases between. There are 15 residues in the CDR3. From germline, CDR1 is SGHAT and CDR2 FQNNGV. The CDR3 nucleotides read TGTGCCAGCAGCTTAGTCAGGGCGTCTTACAATGAGCAGTTCTTC. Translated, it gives CASSLVRASYNEQFF.

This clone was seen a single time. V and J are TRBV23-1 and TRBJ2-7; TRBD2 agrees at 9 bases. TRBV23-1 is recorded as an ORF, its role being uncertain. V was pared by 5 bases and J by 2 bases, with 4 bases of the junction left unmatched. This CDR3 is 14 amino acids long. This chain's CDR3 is CASSRLADPYEQYF. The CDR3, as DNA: TGCGCCAGCAGTAGACTAGCGGACCCCTACGAGCAGTACTTC.

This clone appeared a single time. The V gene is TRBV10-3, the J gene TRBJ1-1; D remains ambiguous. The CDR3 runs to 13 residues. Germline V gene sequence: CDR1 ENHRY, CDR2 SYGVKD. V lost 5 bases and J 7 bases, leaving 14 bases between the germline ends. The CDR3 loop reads CAISTQGTGEAFF. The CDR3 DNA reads TGTGCCATCAGTACCCAAGGAACGGGTGAAGCTTTCTTT.

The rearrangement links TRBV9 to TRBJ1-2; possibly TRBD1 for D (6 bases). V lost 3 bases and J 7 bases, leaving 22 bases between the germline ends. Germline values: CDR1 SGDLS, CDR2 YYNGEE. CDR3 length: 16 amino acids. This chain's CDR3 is CASSGRGDTPRFGYTF. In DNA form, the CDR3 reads TGTGCCAGCAGCGGACGGGGGGACACCCCTCGGTTTGGCTACACCTTC.

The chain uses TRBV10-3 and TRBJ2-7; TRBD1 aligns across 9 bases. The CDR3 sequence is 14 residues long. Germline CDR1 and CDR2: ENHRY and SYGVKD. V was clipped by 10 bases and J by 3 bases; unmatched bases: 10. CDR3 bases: TGTGCCACCCAACCGGGACAGGGACACTACGAGCAGTACTTC. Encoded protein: CATQPGQGHYEQYF.

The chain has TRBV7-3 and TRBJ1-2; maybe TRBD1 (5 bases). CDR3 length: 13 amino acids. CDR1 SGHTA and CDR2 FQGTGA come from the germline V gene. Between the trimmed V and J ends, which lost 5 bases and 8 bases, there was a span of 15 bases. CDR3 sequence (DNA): TGTGCCAGCAGCCCCGGGACTTCTCGAGGCTACACCTTC. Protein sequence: CASSPGTSRGYTF.

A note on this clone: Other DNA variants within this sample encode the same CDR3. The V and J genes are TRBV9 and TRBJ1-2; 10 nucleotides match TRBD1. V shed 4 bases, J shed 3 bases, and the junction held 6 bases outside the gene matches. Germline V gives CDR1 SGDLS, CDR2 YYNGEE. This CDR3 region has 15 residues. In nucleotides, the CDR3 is TGTGCCAGCAGCCCAGGGACAGGGGTTTACTATGGCTACACCTTC. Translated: CASSPGTGVYYGYTF.

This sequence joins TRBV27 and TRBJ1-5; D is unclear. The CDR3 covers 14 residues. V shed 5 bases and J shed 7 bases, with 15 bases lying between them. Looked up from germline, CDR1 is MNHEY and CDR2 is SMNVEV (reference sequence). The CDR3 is CASSGQSLGQPQHF. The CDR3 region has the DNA TGTGCCAGCAGTGGGCAGAGTCTTGGGCAGCCCCAGCATTTT.

CDR3 in DNA: TGTGCCAGCAGTGGTATAGGGGGAAATGAGCAGTTCTTC. Protein: CASSGIGGNEQFF. The chain is built from TRBV25-1 and TRBJ2-1; weak D call: TRBD1 (6 bases). This CDR3 region has 13 residues. V lost 4 bases and J lost 7, with 11 bases in between. Germline V gene sequence: CDR1 MGHDK, CDR2 SYGVNS.

CDR3 sequence: CASSVKTGGPVITDTQYF. The CDR3 region has the DNA TGTGCCAGCAGCGTTAAAACGGGAGGGCCGGTTATCACAGATACGCAGTATTTT. The chain is built from TRBV9 and TRBJ2-3, with TRBD2 identical over 8 bases. From germline, CDR1 is SGDLS and CDR2 YYNGEE. The CDR3 is 18 residues long. J lost 2 bases, V lost 2 bases, and 13 bases had no gene match.

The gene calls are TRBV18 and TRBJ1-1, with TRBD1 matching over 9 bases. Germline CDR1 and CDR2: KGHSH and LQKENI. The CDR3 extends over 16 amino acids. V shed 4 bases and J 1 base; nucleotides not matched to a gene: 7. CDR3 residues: CASSRFRDRENTEAFF. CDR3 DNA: TGTGCCAGCTCACGATTCCGGGACAGGGAGAACACTGAAGCTTTCTTT.

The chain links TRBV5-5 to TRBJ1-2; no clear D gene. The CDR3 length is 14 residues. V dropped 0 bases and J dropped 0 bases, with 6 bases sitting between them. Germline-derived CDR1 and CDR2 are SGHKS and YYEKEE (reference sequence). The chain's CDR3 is CASSLVVTNYGYTF. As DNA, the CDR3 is TGTGCCAGCAGCTTGGTAGTAACTAACTATGGCTACACCTTC.

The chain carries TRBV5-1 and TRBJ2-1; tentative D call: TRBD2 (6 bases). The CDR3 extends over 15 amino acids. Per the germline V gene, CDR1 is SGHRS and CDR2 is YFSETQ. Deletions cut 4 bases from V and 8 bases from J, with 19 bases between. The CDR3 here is CASSETLGTSHEQFF. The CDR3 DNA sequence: TGCGCCAGCAGCGAGACCCTTGGGACTTCCCATGAGCAGTTCTTC. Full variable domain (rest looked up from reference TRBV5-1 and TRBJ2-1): KAGVTQTPRYLIKTRGQQVTLSCSPISGHRSVSWYQQTPGQGLQFLFEYFSETQRNKGNFPGRFSGRQFSNSRSEMNVSTLELGDSALYLCASSETLGTSHEQFFGPGTRLTVL.

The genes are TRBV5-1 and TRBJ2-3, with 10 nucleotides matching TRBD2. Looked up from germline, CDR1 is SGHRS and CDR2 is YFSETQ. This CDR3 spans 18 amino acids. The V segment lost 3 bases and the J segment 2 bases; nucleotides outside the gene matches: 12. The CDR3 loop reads CASSSLGLAALSTDTQYF. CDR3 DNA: TGCGCCAGCAGCTCCCTTGGACTAGCGGCCTTATCCACAGATACGCAGTATTTT.